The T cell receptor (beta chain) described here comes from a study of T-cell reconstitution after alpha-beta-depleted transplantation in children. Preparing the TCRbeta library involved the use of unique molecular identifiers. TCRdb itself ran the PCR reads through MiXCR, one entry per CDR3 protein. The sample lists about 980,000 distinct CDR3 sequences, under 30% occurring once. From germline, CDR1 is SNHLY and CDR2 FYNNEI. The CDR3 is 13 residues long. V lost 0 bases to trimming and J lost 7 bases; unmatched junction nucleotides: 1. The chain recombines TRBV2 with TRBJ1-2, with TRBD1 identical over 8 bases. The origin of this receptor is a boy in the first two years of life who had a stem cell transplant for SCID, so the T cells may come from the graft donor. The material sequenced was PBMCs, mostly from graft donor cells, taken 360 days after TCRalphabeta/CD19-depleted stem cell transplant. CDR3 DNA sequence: TGTGCCAGCAGTGAAGCCACAGGGGGTGGCTACACCTTC. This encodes CASSEATGGGYTF.